The T cell receptor (beta chain) under discussion was sequenced for a study of blood T cells in healthy people across ages. Regarding this clonotype: The antigen remains unidentified.

Study-wide points: TCR beta diversity, measured per million T cells, fell in a roughly linear way with age.

The authors ran a second PCR of about 6 to 11 cycles using a sample-barcoded 5' primer and a J-beta primer mix. A template-switch adaptor that had 12 random nucleotides put a tag on each cDNA molecule. TCRdb redid the calling of the 5' RACE reads with MiXCR, one entry per CDR3 protein. The sample carries hundreds of thousands of distinct CDR3 sequences, around two fifths recorded once. The CDR3 runs 14 residues. Germline CDR1 reads SGHTA; CDR2 reads FQGNSA. V shed 6 bases and J shed 4 bases, with 15 bases lying between them. Sequencing was done on a sample of blood. The sequence derives from a man aged 55 to 70 in good health. V usage is TRBV7-2 and J usage is TRBJ2-5; D remains ambiguous. The CDR3: CASSSPQTPETQYF. The CDR3 DNA is TGTGCCAGCAGTAGCCCACAGACCCCAGAGACCCAGTACTTC.